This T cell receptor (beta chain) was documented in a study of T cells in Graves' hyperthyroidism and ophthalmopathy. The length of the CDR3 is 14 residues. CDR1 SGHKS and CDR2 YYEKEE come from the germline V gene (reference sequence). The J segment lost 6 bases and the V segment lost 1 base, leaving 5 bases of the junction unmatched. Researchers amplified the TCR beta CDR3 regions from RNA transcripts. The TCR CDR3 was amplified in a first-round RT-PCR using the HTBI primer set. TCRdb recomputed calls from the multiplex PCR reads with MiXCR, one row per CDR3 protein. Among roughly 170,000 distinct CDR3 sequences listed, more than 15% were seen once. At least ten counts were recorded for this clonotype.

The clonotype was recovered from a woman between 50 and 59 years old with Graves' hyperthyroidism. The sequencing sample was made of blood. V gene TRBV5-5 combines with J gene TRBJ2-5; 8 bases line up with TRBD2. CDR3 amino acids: CASSLSGGEKTQYF. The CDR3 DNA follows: TGTGCCAGCAGCTTGAGCGGGGGTGAGAAGACCCAGTACTTC.